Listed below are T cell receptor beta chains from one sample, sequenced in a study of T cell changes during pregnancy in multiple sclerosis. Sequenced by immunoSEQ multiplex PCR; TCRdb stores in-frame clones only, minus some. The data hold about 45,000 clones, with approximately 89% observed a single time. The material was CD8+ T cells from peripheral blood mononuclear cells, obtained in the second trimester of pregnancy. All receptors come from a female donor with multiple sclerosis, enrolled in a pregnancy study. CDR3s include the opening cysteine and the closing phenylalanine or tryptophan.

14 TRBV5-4 CASTQDRLVYEQYF
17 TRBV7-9 CASSLVASGGAGEKLFF
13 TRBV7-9 CASSQQGRFGYTF
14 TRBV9 CASSARDRAYEQYF
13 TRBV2 CASTPGGRYEQYF
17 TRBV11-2 CASSLGQGRTMNTEAFF
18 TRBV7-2 CASSLEGTGAGELREQYF
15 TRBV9 CASSVALSGYVGYTF
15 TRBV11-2 CASSLGRRRMDTQYF
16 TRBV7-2 CASSSPGLANQETQYF
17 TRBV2 CASLPSGGQGAENIQYF
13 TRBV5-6 CASSLGGGGGYTF
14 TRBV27 CASLGLRNTGELFF
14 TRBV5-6 CASSLGAGKDTQYF
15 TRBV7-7 CASSLSVVAYNEQFF
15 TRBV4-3 CASSQDFDISYEQYF
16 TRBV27 CASSLVGGGYQETQYF
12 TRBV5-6 CASSFMNTEAFF
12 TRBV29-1 CSVEAGDYGYTF
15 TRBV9 CASSVVEGQGPEAFF
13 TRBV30 CAWSVGQSNGYTF
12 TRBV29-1 CSVIQGDQPQHF
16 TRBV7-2 CASSLARESGANVLTF
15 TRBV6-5 CASSYYSEGSRRYTF
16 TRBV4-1 CASSQVFRQGDTEAFF
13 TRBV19 CASSYGLHNEQFF
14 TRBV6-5 CASSYMPLADTQYF
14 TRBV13 CASSTRGQEETQYF
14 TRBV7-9 CASRLAGGYNEQFF
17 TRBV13 CASSLPMGAGGGDTQYF
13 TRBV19 CASSTRGIYEQYF
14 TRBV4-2 CATAEGGDTDTQYF
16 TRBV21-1 CASSTKPGQRTDTQYF
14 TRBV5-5 CATRPDRVAGELFF
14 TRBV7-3 CASSLDRGTGELFF